What follows are 12 T cell receptor beta chains derived from one specimen sequenced in a study of shared clonotypes between healthy human individuals. Repertoires were generated with immunoSEQ multiplex PCR, while TCRdb's copy carries only in-frame clones and drops some. The sample lists about 2 million clones, around 95% seen once, with more than 0.1% in the top ten. The specimen sequenced was naive CD4+ T cells sorted from blood. Subset here: CD45RA+ positively selected. The receptors stem from a man between 18 and 29 years old in good health.

The chain has TRBV5-1 and TRBJ2-2; 9 positions agree with TRBD1. Germline values: CDR1 SGHRS, CDR2 YFSETQ. This CDR3 has 17 amino acids. The ends lost 4 bases at V and 0 bases at J; junction bases unmatched: 7. CDR3 amino acids: CASSRLGQGSNTGELFF. Written as DNA, the CDR3 is TGCGCCAGCAGCCGCCTGGGACAGGGCTCGAACACCGGGGAGCTGTTTTTT.

The V and J genes are TRBV6-5 and TRBJ2-7; D is undetermined. CDR3 size: 13 residues. V gave up 0 bases and J gave up 6 bases, with 9 bases separating them. CDR1 and CDR2 from the germline V gene are MNHEY and SVGAGI. CDR3 sequence: CASSYSGGIEQYF. CDR3 DNA sequence: TGTGCCAGCAGTTACTCCGGCGGAATCGAGCAGTACTTC.

CDR3 nucleotides: TGTGCCAGCAGTTATGGCAGGGTCTTTGGCTACACCTTC. It specifies CASSYGRVFGYTF. The rearrangement links TRBV6-5 to TRBJ1-2; a possible D gene is TRBD1 (5 bases). CDR1 and CDR2 (germline): MNHEY, SVGAGI. Trimming removed 3 bases from V and 7 bases from J, with 12 bases in between. This CDR3 is 13 amino acids long.

The chain joins TRBV6-6 to TRBJ2-7; D is unclear. The CDR3 totals 13 residues. The germline V and J ends were trimmed by 7 bases and 3 bases, with 13 bases remaining between them. Germline V gives CDR1 MNHNY, CDR2 SVGAGI (reference sequence). CDR3 region: CASTFTAGYEQYF. Written as DNA, the CDR3 is TGTGCCAGCACCTTTACGGCCGGCTACGAGCAGTACTTC.

The chain carries TRBV5-6 and TRBJ1-5, with TRBD1 identical over 7 bases. This CDR3 has 16 residues. CDR1 and CDR2 (germline): SGHDT, YYEEEE. V gave up 0 bases and J gave up 8 bases; unmatched junction bases: 11. The CDR3 DNA follows: TGTGCCAGCAGCTTGGACAGGGGCACCTACCATGAGCCCCAGCATTTT. Protein sequence: CASSLDRGTYHEPQHF. The full variable domain, completed using reference TRBV5-6 and TRBJ1-5, is DAGVTQSPTHLIKTRGQQVTLRCSPKSGHDTVSWYQQALGQGPQFIFQYYEEEERQRGNFPDRFSGHQFPNYSSELNVNALLLGDSALYLCASSLDRGTYHEPQHFGDGTRLSIL.

Only one count was recorded for this clone. The chain is built from TRBV14 and TRBJ2-7; D call uncertain. The germline V gene encodes CDR1 SGHDN and CDR2 FVKESK. The CDR3 loop spans 14 amino acids. Trimming removed 1 base at V and 3 bases at J, with 10 bases between. The CDR3 coding sequence is TGTGCCAGCAGCCAAGTGGGATCTGTCTACGAGCAGTACTTC. Translating gives CASSQVGSVYEQYF.

The chain couples TRBV7-2 to TRBJ1-3, with a possible D match to TRBD1 (5 bases). V was trimmed by 2 bases and J by 9 bases, leaving 17 bases between them. The germline V gene encodes CDR1 SGHTA and CDR2 FQGNSA. The CDR3 consists of 15 residues. The CDR3 spells CASSLIPGVRGTIYF. The CDR3 DNA is TGTGCCAGCAGCTTAATTCCGGGAGTAAGGGGCACCATATATTTT.

The V call is TRBV27, the J call TRBJ2-6; no clear D gene. V was trimmed by 1 base and J by 1 base, leaving 11 bases between them. The germline gives CDR1 MNHEY, CDR2 SMNVEV (reference sequence). The CDR3 is 17 residues long. The CDR3, as DNA: TGTGCCAGCAGTTTATTCTGGTTGGGATCTGGGGCCAACGTCCTGACTTTC. This sequence encodes CASSLFWLGSGANVLTF.

The chain carries TRBV18 and TRBJ1-1; 7 bases are shared with TRBD1. Germline lookup yields CDR1 KGHSH and CDR2 LQKENI. V trimming: 1 base; J trimming: 8 bases; junction bases outside the gene matches: 4. This CDR3 comprises 13 residues. The CDR3 region is CASSPLTTGEAFF. The CDR3 bases are TGTGCCAGCTCACCACTCACGACAGGGGAAGCTTTCTTT.

Of note for this clone: The sample holds other DNA sequences that translate to the same CDR3. The rearrangement uses TRBV6-6 and TRBJ1-5; D uncertain. Deletions cut 2 bases from V and 7 bases from J, with 6 bases between. Germline V lookup: CDR1 MNHNY, CDR2 SVGAGI (reference sequence). This CDR3 has 12 residues. Written as DNA, the CDR3 is TGTGCCAGCAGTTACAGTAGCCAGCCCCAGCATTTT. Its protein is CASSYSSQPQHF.

The CDR3: CASSLTRGATEAFF. In DNA, the CDR3 is TGTGCCAGCAGCTTAACCAGGGGCGCCACTGAAGCTTTCTTT. J is TRBJ1-1 and V is TRBV7-6; TRBD1 might be the D (6 bases). The V gene's germline CDR1 is SGHVS and CDR2 FNYEAQ. Trimming cost V 2 bases and J 4 bases, with 11 bases left between them. CDR3 length equals 14 residues.

The chain employs TRBV5-6 and TRBJ2-1; D is possibly TRBD2 (6 bases). The CDR3 runs to 16 residues. The germline CDR1 and CDR2 sequences are SGHDT and YYEEEE. The V end was cut by 0 bases, the J end by 2 bases, with 12 bases between. In DNA, the CDR3 is TGTGCCAGCAGCTTGGACACGGGAGTCCCCTACAATGAGCAGTTCTTC. This gives the protein CASSLDTGVPYNEQFF.